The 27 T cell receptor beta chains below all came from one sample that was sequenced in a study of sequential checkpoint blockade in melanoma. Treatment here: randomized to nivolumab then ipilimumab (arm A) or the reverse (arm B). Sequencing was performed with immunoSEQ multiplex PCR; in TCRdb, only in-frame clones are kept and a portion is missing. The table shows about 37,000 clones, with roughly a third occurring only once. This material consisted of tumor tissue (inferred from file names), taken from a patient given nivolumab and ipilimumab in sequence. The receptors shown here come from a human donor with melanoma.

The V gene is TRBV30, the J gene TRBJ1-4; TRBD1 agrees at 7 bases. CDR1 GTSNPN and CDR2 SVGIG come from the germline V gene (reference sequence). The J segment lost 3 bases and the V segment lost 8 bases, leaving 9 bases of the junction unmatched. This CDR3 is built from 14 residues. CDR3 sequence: CAGQPQGANEKLFF. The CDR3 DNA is TGTGCCGGGCAGCCCCAGGGGGCTAATGAAAAACTGTTTTTT.

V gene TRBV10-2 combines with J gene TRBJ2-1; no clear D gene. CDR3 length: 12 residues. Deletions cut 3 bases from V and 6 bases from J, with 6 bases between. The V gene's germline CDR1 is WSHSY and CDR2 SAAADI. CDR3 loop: CASSERINEQFF. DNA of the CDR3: TGCGCCAGCAGTGAACGTATCAATGAGCAGTTCTTC.

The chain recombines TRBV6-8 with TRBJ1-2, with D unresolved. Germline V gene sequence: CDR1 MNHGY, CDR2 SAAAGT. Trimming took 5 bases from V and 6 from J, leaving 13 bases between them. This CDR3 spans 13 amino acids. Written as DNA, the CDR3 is TGTGCCAGCAGTGTTGAGGCGGGAGATGGCTACACCTTC. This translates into CASSVEAGDGYTF.

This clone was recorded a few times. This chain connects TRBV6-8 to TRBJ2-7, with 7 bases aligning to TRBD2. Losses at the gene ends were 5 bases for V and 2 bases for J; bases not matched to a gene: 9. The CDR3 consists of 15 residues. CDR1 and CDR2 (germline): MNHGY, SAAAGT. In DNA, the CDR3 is TGTGCCAGCAGTCCGCCGGCTAGCGGAACCTACGAGCAGTACTTC. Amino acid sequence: CASSPPASGTYEQYF.

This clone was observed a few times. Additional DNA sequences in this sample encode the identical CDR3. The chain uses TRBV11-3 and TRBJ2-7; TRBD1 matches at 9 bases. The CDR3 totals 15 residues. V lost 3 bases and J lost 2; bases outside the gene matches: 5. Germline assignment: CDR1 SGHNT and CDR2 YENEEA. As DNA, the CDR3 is TGTGCCAGCAGCTTGGGACAGGGAGGGACCTACGAGCAGTACTTC. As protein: CASSLGQGGTYEQYF.

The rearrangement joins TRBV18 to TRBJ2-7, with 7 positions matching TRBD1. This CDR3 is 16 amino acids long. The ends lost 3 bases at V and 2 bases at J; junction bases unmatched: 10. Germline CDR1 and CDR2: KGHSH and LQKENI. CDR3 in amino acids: CASSPVPGTDTYEQYF. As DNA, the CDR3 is TGTGCCAGCTCACCGGTCCCCGGGACAGATACCTACGAGCAGTACTTC.

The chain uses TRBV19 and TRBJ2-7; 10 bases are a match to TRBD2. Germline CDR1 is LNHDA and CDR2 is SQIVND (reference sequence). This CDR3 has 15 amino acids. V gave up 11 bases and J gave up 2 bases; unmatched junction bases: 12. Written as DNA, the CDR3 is TGTGCCTCCTTAGGACGGACTAGCGGCGCCTACGAGCAGTACTTC. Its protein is CASLGRTSGAYEQYF.

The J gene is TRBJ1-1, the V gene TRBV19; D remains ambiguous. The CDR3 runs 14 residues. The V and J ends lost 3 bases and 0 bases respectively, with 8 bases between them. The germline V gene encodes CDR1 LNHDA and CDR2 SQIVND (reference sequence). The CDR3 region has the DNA TGTGCCAGTAGTATTAACACCATGAACACTGAAGCTTTCTTT. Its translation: CASSINTMNTEAFF.

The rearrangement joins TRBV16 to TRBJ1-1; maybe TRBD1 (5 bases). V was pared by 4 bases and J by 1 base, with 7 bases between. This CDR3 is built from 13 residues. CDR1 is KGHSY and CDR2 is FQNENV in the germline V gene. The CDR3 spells CASSRDRNTEAFF. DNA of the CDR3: TGTGCCAGCAGCCGGGACCGGAACACTGAAGCTTTCTTT.

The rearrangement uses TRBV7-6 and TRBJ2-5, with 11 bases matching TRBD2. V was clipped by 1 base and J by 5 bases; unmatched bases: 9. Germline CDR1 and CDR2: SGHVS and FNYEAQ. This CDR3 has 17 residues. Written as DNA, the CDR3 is TGTGCCAGCAGCTTAGGGTTAATAGCGGGAGGGCCGGAGACCCAGTACTTC. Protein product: CASSLGLIAGGPETQYF.

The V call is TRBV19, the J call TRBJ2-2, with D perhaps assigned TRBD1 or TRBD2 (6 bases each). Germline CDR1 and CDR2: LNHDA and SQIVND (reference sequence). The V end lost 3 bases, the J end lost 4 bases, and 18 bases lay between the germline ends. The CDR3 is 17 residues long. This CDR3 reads CASSMPPPGALTGELFF. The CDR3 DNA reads TGTGCCAGTAGTATGCCCCCCCCGGGGGCGCTCACCGGGGAGCTGTTTTTT.

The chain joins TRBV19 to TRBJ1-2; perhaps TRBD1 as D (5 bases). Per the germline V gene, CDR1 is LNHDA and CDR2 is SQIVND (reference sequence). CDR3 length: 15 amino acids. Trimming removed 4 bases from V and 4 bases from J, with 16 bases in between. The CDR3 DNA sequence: TGTGCCAGTAGTAGCGCTGGGGGACTGGTCTATGGCTACACCTTC. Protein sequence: CASSSAGGLVYGYTF.

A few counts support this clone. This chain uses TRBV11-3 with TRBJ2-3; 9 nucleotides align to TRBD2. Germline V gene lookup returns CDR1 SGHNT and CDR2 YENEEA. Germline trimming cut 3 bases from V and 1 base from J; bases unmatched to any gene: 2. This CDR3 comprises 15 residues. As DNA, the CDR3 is TGTGCCAGCAGCTTGAGGACTAGCGGCACAGATACGCAGTATTTT. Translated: CASSLRTSGTDTQYF.

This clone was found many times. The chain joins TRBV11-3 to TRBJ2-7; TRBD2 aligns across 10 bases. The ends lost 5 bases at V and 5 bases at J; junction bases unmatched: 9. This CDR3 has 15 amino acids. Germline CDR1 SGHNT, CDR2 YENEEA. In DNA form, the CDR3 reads TGTGCCAGCAGCCCGGCAATTCTAGCGGGGGACGAGCAGTACTTC. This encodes CASSPAILAGDEQYF.

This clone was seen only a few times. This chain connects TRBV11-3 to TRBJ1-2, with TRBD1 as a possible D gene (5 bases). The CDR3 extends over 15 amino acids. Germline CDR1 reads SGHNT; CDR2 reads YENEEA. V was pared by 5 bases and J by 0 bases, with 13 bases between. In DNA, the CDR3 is TGTGCCAGCAGCCGACCGGGGCTCTCTAACTATGGCTACACCTTC. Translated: CASSRPGLSNYGYTF.

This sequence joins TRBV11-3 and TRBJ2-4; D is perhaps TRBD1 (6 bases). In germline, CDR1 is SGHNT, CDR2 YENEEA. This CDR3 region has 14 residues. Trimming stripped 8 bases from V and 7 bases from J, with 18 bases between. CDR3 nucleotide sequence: TGTGCCAGCTGGGGAGCTCAGGGGAATAACATTCAGTACTTC. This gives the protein CASWGAQGNNIQYF.

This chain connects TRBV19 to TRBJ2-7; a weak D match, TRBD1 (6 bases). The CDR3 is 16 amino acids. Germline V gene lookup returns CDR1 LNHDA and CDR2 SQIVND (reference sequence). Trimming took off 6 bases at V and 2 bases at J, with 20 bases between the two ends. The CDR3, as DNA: TGTGCCAGTAGCCATGTCACAGGGTCACTGGCCTACGAGCAGTACTTC. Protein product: CASSHVTGSLAYEQYF. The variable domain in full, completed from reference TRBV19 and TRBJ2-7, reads DGGITQSPKYLFRKEGQNVTLSCEQNLNHDAMYWYRQDPGQGLRLIYYSQIVNDFQKGDIAEGYSVSREKKESFPLTVTSAQKNPTAFYLCASSHVTGSLAYEQYFGPGTRLTVT.

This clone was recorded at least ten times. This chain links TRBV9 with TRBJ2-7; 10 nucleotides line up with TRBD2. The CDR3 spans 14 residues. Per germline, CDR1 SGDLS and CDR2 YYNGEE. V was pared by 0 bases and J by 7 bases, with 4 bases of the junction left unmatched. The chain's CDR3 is CASSVAALAGEQYF. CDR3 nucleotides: TGTGCCAGCAGCGTAGCTGCACTAGCGGGGGAGCAGTACTTC.

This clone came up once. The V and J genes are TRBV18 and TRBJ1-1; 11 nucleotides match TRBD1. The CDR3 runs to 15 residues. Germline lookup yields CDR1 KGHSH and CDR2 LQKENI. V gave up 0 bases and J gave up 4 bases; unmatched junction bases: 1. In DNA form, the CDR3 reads TGTGCCAGCTCACCACCGGGACAGGGGGGCACTGAAGCTTTCTTT. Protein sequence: CASSPPGQGGTEAFF.

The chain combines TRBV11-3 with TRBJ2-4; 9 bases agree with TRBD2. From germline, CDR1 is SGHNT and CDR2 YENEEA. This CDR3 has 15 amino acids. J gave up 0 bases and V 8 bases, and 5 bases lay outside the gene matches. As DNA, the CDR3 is TGTGCCAGCGGAGCGGGGGGTGTAGCCAAAAACATTCAGTACTTC. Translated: CASGAGGVAKNIQYF.

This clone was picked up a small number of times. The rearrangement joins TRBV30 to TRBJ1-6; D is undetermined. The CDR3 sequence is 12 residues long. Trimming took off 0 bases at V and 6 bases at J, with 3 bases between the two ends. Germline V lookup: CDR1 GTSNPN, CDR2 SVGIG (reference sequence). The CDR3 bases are TGTGCCTGGAGTGTAATTAATTCACCCCTCCACTTT. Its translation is CAWSVINSPLHF.

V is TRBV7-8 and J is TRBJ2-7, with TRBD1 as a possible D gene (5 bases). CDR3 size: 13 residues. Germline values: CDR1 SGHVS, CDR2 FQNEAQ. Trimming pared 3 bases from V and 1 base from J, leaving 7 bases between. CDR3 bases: TGTGCCAGCAGCTTCGCAGGGTCCTACGAGCAGTACTTC. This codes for CASSFAGSYEQYF.

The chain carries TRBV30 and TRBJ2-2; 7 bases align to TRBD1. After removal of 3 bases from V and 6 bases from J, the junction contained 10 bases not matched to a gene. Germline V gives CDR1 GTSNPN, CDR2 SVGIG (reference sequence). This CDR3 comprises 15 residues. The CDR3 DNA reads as TGTGCCTGGAGATTATTTGACAGGGCGGCCGGGGAGCTGTTTTTT. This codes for CAWRLFDRAAGELFF.

The CDR3 DNA sequence: TGTGCCAGCTCACCACTAACCGGGGAGCTGTTTTTT. It yields the protein CASSPLTGELFF. This chain uses TRBV18 with TRBJ2-2; D unclear. Trimming took 1 base from V and 5 from J, leaving 2 bases between them. This CDR3 spans 12 amino acids. CDR1 and CDR2 (germline): KGHSH, LQKENI.

This CDR3 reads CASSTSADTGELFF. The CDR3 nucleotides read TGTGCCAGCTCCACTAGCGCCGACACCGGGGAGCTGTTTTTT. V is TRBV18 and J is TRBJ2-2; 7 positions match TRBD2. With V trimmed by 6 bases and J by 3 bases, 4 bases remained unmatched. This CDR3 is 14 amino acids long. Germline CDR1 reads KGHSH; CDR2 reads LQKENI.

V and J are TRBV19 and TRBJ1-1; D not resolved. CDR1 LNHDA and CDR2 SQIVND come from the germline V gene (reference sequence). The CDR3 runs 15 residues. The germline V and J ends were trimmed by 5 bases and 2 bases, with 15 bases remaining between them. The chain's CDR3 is CASSPQPEGNTEAFF. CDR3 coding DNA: TGTGCCAGTAGTCCCCAACCGGAGGGAAACACTGAAGCTTTCTTT. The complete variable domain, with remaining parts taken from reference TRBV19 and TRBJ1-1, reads DGGITQSPKYLFRKEGQNVTLSCEQNLNHDAMYWYRQDPGQGLRLIYYSQIVNDFQKGDIAEGYSVSREKKESFPLTVTSAQKNPTAFYLCASSPQPEGNTEAFFGQGTRLTVV.

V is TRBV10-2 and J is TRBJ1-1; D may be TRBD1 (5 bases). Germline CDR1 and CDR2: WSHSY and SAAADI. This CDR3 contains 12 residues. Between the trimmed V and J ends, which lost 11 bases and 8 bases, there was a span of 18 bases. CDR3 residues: CASWGREREAFF. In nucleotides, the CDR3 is TGCGCCTCTTGGGGCAGGGAAAGAGAAGCTTTCTTT.